The next 22 T cell receptor beta chains were all read from a single sample in a study of T cells expressing NK-cell markers. TCRdb re-called the 5' RACE reads; every CDR3 protein appears as one record, without DNA. This repertoire includes roughly 180,000 distinct CDR3 sequences. The sample consisted of blood T cells: a sorted CD56 or NKG2C T cell subset, CD4+ or CD8+ T cells, or bulk PBMC T cells (not recorded which). The receptors stem from a man aged 18 to 70 in good health.

CDR3 sequence: CASSFTGEGYTF. V is TRBV5-6 and J is TRBJ1-2; TCRdb designates TRBD1, a call that cannot be tested without DNA. The CDR3 runs 12 residues. Germline lookup yields CDR1 SGHDT and CDR2 YYEEEE. The full variable domain, rest sourced from reference TRBV5-6 and TRBJ1-2, is DAGVTQSPTHLIKTRGQQVTLRCSPKSGHDTVSWYQQALGQGPQFIFQYYEEEERQRGNFPDRFSGHQFPNYSSELNVNALLLGDSALYLCASSFTGEGYTFGSGTRLTVV.

V and J are TRBV7-3 and TRBJ2-7; the D call from TCRdb, TRBD2, cannot be confirmed without DNA. The CDR3 loop spans 15 amino acids. Germline CDR1 is SGHTA and CDR2 is FQGTGA. The CDR3 reads CASSLIPARVDEQYF.

The CDR3 protein is CSARATTENIQYF. J is TRBJ2-4 and V is TRBV20-1; TCRdb indicates TRBD1, and absent DNA this call remains unverified. The germline CDR1 and CDR2 sequences are DFQATT and SNEGSKA (reference sequence). This CDR3 is built from 13 residues.

The rearrangement links TRBV28 to TRBJ2-1; without DNA, the TCRdb call of TRBD2 cannot be checked. Germline loops: CDR1 MDHEN, CDR2 SYDVKM. The CDR3 is 15 amino acids. The CDR3 sequence: CASSLRAGGRNEQFF.

The chain has TRBV12-3 or TRBV12-4 and TRBJ1-5. The CDR3 runs to 14 residues. The CDR3 reads CASSFQGRGQPQHF.

The chain has TRBV6-2 or TRBV6-3 and TRBJ2-1; TCRdb's assignment of TRBD1 cannot be checked, as there is no DNA. This CDR3 has 12 amino acids. Per germline, CDR1 MNHEY and CDR2 SVGEGT. The CDR3 protein is CASSFPGPARFF.

CDR3 region: CASSPGLVNTGELFF. The chain has TRBV11-2 and TRBJ2-2; lacking DNA, the TRBD2 call made by TCRdb goes unchecked. The CDR3 sequence is 15 residues long. CDR1 is SGHAT and CDR2 is FQNNGV in the germline V gene.

The chain has TRBV28 and TRBJ1-2; lacking DNA, the TRBD1 call made by TCRdb goes unchecked. The CDR3 is 13 residues long. Germline loops: CDR1 MDHEN, CDR2 SYDVKM. CDR3 amino acids: CASSSDRDYGYTF.

The CDR3 here is CSARNSFFSAGPTDTQYF. The chain links TRBV20-1 to TRBJ2-3; TCRdb reports TRBD2, a call that lacks DNA to check it against. Per the germline V gene, CDR1 is DFQATT and CDR2 is SNEGSKA (reference sequence). The CDR3 runs 18 residues.

The chain couples TRBV11-2 to TRBJ2-3; the TCRdb D gene call, TRBD1, has no DNA to confirm it. CDR1 is SGHAT and CDR2 is FQNNGV in the germline V gene. This CDR3 is 15 amino acids long. This chain's CDR3 is CASSLSGTDTDTQYF.

The CDR3: CASSYSTDRGRAKNIQYF. This chain joins TRBV6-5 and TRBJ2-4; TCRdb indicates TRBD1, and absent DNA this call remains unverified. The CDR3 is made up of 18 amino acids. Germline lookup yields CDR1 MNHEY and CDR2 SVGAGI.

CDR3 sequence: CATSWTGEGEQYF. This chain links TRBV5-1 with TRBJ2-7. CDR3 size: 13 residues. Germline V gene lookup returns CDR1 SGHRS and CDR2 YFSETQ.

This rearrangement joins TRBV20-1 to TRBJ2-1; without DNA, the TCRdb call of TRBD2 cannot be checked. CDR3 size: 15 residues. Germline assignment: CDR1 DFQATT and CDR2 SNEGSKA (reference sequence). This CDR3 reads CSARGTSGGPSEQFF.

The chain combines TRBV7-8 with TRBJ1-4. In germline, CDR1 is SGHVS, CDR2 FQNEAQ. This CDR3 has 14 residues. CDR3 residues: CASSLGQLNEKLFF.

The genes are TRBV27 and TRBJ2-3. Germline V gene data show CDR1 as MNHEY and CDR2 as SMNVEV (reference sequence). The CDR3 length is 11 residues. CDR3 amino acids: CASSFYDTQYF.

V gene TRBV9 combines with J gene TRBJ2-7; TCRdb gives TRBD1 as the D gene, but with no DNA this cannot be confirmed. The CDR3 loop spans 13 amino acids. CDR1 SGDLS and CDR2 YYNGEE come from the germline V gene. CDR3 amino acids: CASNPGGSYEQYF. The variable domain in full, with the rest retrieved from reference TRBV9 and TRBJ2-7, is DSGVTQTPKHLITATGQRVTLRCSPRSGDLSVYWYQQSLDQGLQFLIQYYNGEERAKGNILERFSAQQFPDLHSELNLSSLELGDSALYFCASNPGGSYEQYFGPGTRLTVT.

This CDR3 reads CASSLWQGGTGELFF. The chain carries TRBV7-9 and TRBJ2-2; the D gene TCRdb calls, TRBD1, cannot be checked with no DNA. Germline V gives CDR1 SEHNR, CDR2 FQNEAQ (reference sequence). There are 15 residues in the CDR3.

The chain uses TRBV4-2 and TRBJ1-3; with no DNA, the TCRdb D assignment of TRBD1 cannot be verified. The CDR3 totals 17 residues. From germline, CDR1 is LGHNA and CDR2 YNFKEQ. The CDR3 protein is CASSVARGAERRNTIYF.

This chain links TRBV12-3 or TRBV12-4 with TRBJ2-2; TCRdb proposes TRBD2, but this gene call is untestable without DNA. The CDR3 sequence is 13 residues long. CDR3 sequence: CASLARDTGELFF.

This chain connects TRBV19 to TRBJ1-5; lacking DNA, the TRBD1 call made by TCRdb goes unchecked. Germline CDR1 reads LNHDA; CDR2 reads SQIVND (reference sequence). The CDR3 is made up of 16 amino acids. The CDR3 is CASTHQPGYSNQPQHF.

This chain connects TRBV20-1 to TRBJ1-2; TCRdb proposes TRBD1, but this gene call is untestable without DNA. This CDR3 has 14 residues. CDR1 DFQATT and CDR2 SNEGSKA come from the germline V gene (reference sequence). The chain's CDR3 is CSARGYRGTQGYTF.

This chain connects TRBV12-3 or TRBV12-4 to TRBJ2-2; checking the TCRdb D call of TRBD1 is not possible without DNA. This CDR3 is 16 amino acids long. The CDR3: CASSPWTGSNTGELFF.